This TCR beta chain was captured by sequencing in a study of blood T cell repertoires in COVID-19. On the study more broadly: Spain, Italy and the United States supplied samples that represented acute and convalescent COVID-19. T cells, B-cell-depleted T cells, or PBMCs provided the cDNA or gDNA that served as material.

The data were produced by immunoSEQ multiplex PCR, yet TCRdb's version contains in-frame clones alone and is incomplete. The sample has 300,000 to 350,000 clones, 90% seen once. Each exposed participant met a COVID-19 case in the 2 weeks preceding study entry. V lost 0 bases, J lost 8 bases, and 11 bases lay in between. Germline CDR1 and CDR2: SGHNT and YYREEE (reference sequence). CDR3 size: 14 residues. What was sequenced was PBMCs or T cells enriched from blood (not recorded which). The chain recombines TRBV5-4 with TRBJ1-4; D is unclear. This sequence was found in a woman aged 25-40 years who had been exposed to COVID-19. The CDR3 coding sequence is TGTGCCAGCAGCTTGGGAGGGTCCTTAGAAAAACTGTTTTTT. It yields the protein CASSLGGSLEKLFF.